A single sample gave rise to the 25 T cell receptor beta chains below, sequenced in a study of T cells in Graves' hyperthyroidism and ophthalmopathy. TCR beta CDR3 regions were amplified from RNA transcripts. First-round RT-PCR with HTBI primers amplified the TCR CDR3 region. TCRdb used MiXCR to reprocess the multiplex PCR reads, holding one entry per CDR3 protein. The sample includes hundreds of thousands of distinct CDR3 sequences, 15% to 20% of them seen just once. The sample taken for sequencing was blood. The receptors shown here come from a woman aged 18 to 35 with Graves' hyperthyroidism.

This clonotype was observed many times. This sequence joins TRBV2 and TRBJ2-5, with 7 bases aligning to TRBD2. Germline loops: CDR1 SNHLY, CDR2 FYNNEI. Losses at the gene ends were 7 bases for V and 4 bases for J; bases not matched to a gene: 6. The CDR3 contains 13 residues. CDR3 region: CASIGGGRETQYF. The CDR3 coding sequence is TGTGCCAGCATTGGGGGGGGTCGAGAGACCCAGTACTTC.

This clonotype was picked up many times. The V call is TRBV11-3, the J call TRBJ1-2, with D hard to call. The CDR3 is 13 amino acids. V was trimmed by 1 base and J by 8 bases, leaving 11 bases between them. Germline CDR1 is SGHNT and CDR2 is YENEEA. CDR3 coding DNA: TGTGCCAGCAGCTTAGTGGGAGGGAGCGGCTACACCTTC. It specifies CASSLVGGSGYTF.

About this clonotype itself: A much larger clone differs from this one at a single base, so this may be a read error. The chain employs TRBV6-2 or TRBV6-3 and TRBJ2-7; TRBD1 matches at 7 bases. Germline V gene sequence: CDR1 MNHEY, CDR2 SVGEGT. The V gene end was trimmed by 3 bases and the J gene end by 6 bases; junction bases not matched to a gene: 5. This CDR3 has 13 amino acids. CDR3 coding DNA: TGTGCCAGCAGTTATAACAGGGGAAGCGAGCAGTACTTC. This encodes CASSYNRGSEQYF.

This clonotype was seen many times. The chain joins TRBV5-1 to TRBJ2-1; D is perhaps TRBD2 (7 bases). Germline values: CDR1 SGHRS, CDR2 YFSETQ. V lost 0 bases, J lost 4 bases, and 17 bases lay in between. This CDR3 contains 17 residues. CDR3 coding DNA: TGCGCCAGCAGCTTGGTGCGTGTGGGGGGGCCGTACAATGAGCAGTTCTTC. Amino acid sequence: CASSLVRVGGPYNEQFF.

This clonotype was counted ten times or more. The chain recombines TRBV12-3 or TRBV12-4 with TRBJ1-2, with D perhaps TRBD1 (6 bases). Trimming shortened V by 1 base and J by 8 bases, and 14 bases separated the two germline ends. This CDR3 has 14 residues. The CDR3 reads CASSLELGARGYTF. As DNA, the CDR3 is TGTGCCAGCAGTTTAGAGTTGGGGGCGCGGGGCTACACCTTC.

With respect to this clonotype: This clone may be a read error of a much larger clone one base away. The chain is built from TRBV7-2 and TRBJ2-2; TRBD2 agrees at 11 bases. Germline CDR1 reads SGHTA; CDR2 reads FQGNSA. After removal of 4 bases from V and 4 bases from J, the junction contained 5 bases not matched to a gene. The CDR3 is 16 amino acids. CDR3 amino acids: CASSSASGRTTGELFF. In DNA, the CDR3 is TGTGCCAGCAGCTCGGCTAGCGGGAGGACCACCGGGGAGCTGTTTTTT.

The rearrangement joins TRBV5-5 to TRBJ2-7; D is unclear. This CDR3 is built from 14 residues. Germline V gene data show CDR1 as SGHKS and CDR2 as YYEKEE (reference sequence). Trimming took 0 bases from V and 0 from J, leaving 7 bases between them. The CDR3 bases are TGTGCCAGCAGCTTGGACAGACACTCCTACGAGCAGTACTTC. This translates into CASSLDRHSYEQYF.

This clonotype turned up a few times. This chain uses TRBV4-3 with TRBJ2-7; TRBD2 matches 10 bases. The CDR3 contains 16 residues. CDR1 and CDR2 (germline): LGHNA, YSLEER. The trim removed 3 bases at V and 2 bases at J, leaving 7 bases unmatched. CDR3 bases: TGCGCCAGCAGCCAGATAGCGGGGGGAAGCCCCTACGAGCAGTACTTC. It encodes CASSQIAGGSPYEQYF.

This clonotype was picked up a small number of times. The DNA of the CDR3 is TGTGCCAGCAGCTTAGATGCGGGGCCAGATACGCAGTATTTT. Protein sequence: CASSLDAGPDTQYF. The gene calls are TRBV7-9 and TRBJ2-3; D might be TRBD2 (6 bases). Trimming left V 1 base short and J 4 bases short, with 9 bases between. The CDR3 consists of 14 residues. In germline, CDR1 is SEHNR, CDR2 FQNEAQ (reference sequence). Full variable domain (rest looked up from reference TRBV7-9 and TRBJ2-3): DTGVSQNPRHKITKRGQNVTFRCDPISEHNRLYWYRQTLGQGPEFLTYFQNEAQLEKSRLLSDRFSAERPKGSFSTLEIQRTEQGDSAMYLCASSLDAGPDTQYFGPGTRLTVL.

The chain joins TRBV27 to TRBJ1-6; no firm D call. There are 17 residues in the CDR3. Germline loops: CDR1 MNHEY, CDR2 SMNVEV (reference sequence). V was cut by 4 bases and J by 0 bases, with 13 bases left in between. This CDR3 reads CASSSRLGSSYNSPLHF. The CDR3, as DNA: TGTGCCAGCAGTTCCCGCCTAGGGAGCTCCTATAATTCACCCCTCCACTTT.

This clonotype was seen a handful of times. The chain couples TRBV16 to TRBJ1-2, with D perhaps matching TRBD1 (5 bases). The ends were cut back, 0 bases at V and 8 bases at J, with 13 bases in the middle. Germline V gives CDR1 KGHSY, CDR2 FQNENV. The CDR3 covers 14 residues. CDR3 amino acids: CASSQSTAGLGYTF. CDR3 sequence (DNA): TGTGCCAGCAGCCAATCGACGGCAGGGTTAGGCTACACCTTC.

This clonotype has just a few counts. V usage is TRBV6-5 and J usage is TRBJ1-5, with D possibly matching TRBD1 (5 bases). The length of the CDR3 is 15 residues. The germline CDR1 and CDR2 sequences are MNHEY and SVGAGI. Trimming removed 0 bases at V and 9 bases at J, with 15 bases between. The CDR3 nucleotides read TGTGCCAGCAGTTACTCGGGGCGGGGAGGTTGGCCCCAGCATTTT. This gives the protein CASSYSGRGGWPQHF.

This clonotype has a handful of counts. V gene TRBV7-6 combines with J gene TRBJ1-5; D not resolved. The CDR3 extends over 14 amino acids. Germline lookup yields CDR1 SGHVS and CDR2 FNYEAQ. V was trimmed by 5 bases and J by 7 bases, leaving 15 bases between them. The CDR3 region has the DNA TGTGCCAGCAGCCCCGCGGGGTCAGGCCAGCCCCAGCATTTT. Its protein is CASSPAGSGQPQHF.

This clonotype was counted at least ten times. The chain links TRBV20-1 to TRBJ2-7; the D gene is possibly TRBD2 (6 bases). Germline-derived CDR1 and CDR2 are DFQATT and SNEGSKA (reference sequence). This CDR3 region has 14 residues. With 6 bases removed from V and 2 bases from J, the gap between germline ends came to 17 bases. The DNA of the CDR3 is TGCAGTGCCGTCTCGGGACTTGGGACCTACGAGCAGTACTTC. Translated: CSAVSGLGTYEQYF.

Points on this clonotype: A much larger clone differs from this one at a single base, so this may be a read error. V usage is TRBV11-2 and J usage is TRBJ2-1; 10 bases are a match to TRBD2. Unmatched junction bases numbered 11, after V lost 3 bases and J lost 12 bases. Germline CDR1 and CDR2: SGHAT and FQNNGV. CDR3 length: 15 residues. The CDR3: CASSFLAGVSDGQFF. DNA for the CDR3: TGTGCCAGCAGCTTTCTAGCGGGGGTATCGGATGGGCAGTTCTTC.

This CDR3 is CASSLVAAAFREKRRRDQPQHF. CDR3 bases: TGTGCCAGCAGCTTAGTTGCCGCTGCTTTTCGGGAAAAGAGACGTAGGGATCAGCCCCAGCATTTT. The gene calls are TRBV7-8 and TRBJ1-5; D ambiguous. There are 22 residues in the CDR3. From germline, CDR1 is SGHVS and CDR2 FQNEAQ. Trimming took off 1 base at V and 5 bases at J, with 33 bases between the two ends.

This clonotype was counted only a few times. The rearrangement joins TRBV20-1 to TRBJ1-1; D perhaps matches TRBD1 (5 bases). The V gene's germline CDR1 is DFQATT and CDR2 SNEGSKA (reference sequence). V was shortened by 3 bases and J by 1 base, with 15 bases between the two germline ends. The CDR3 is 15 residues long. CDR3 DNA: TGCAGTGCTAGGCGGTTAGGACAAGAGAACACTGAAGCTTTCTTT. Residues: CSARRLGQENTEAFF.

At least ten counts were recorded for this clonotype. The DNA for the CDR3 is TGCAGCGTTGGATCAGGAAACTATGGCTACACCTTC. Translated: CSVGSGNYGYTF. This chain joins TRBV29-1 and TRBJ1-2; D gene uncertain. CDR1 and CDR2 (germline): SQVTM, ANQGSEA. This CDR3 region has 12 residues. V was shortened by 4 bases and J by 2 bases, with 8 bases between the two germline ends.

This clonotype was observed many times. The gene calls are TRBV20-1 and TRBJ1-6; TRBD1 might be the D (5 bases). This CDR3 is 16 amino acids long. The ends were cut back, 0 bases at V and 4 bases at J, with 13 bases in the middle. Germline V gene data show CDR1 as DFQATT and CDR2 as SNEGSKA (reference sequence). CDR3 DNA sequence: TGCAGTGCTAGAGACGGGGGGAATCGTTATAATTCACCCCTCCACTTT. This encodes CSARDGGNRYNSPLHF.

This sequence joins TRBV15 and TRBJ2-3; D gene uncertain. This CDR3 is built from 15 residues. V dropped 6 bases and J dropped 5 bases, with 18 bases sitting between them. Germline values: CDR1 LNHNV, CDR2 YYDKDF (reference sequence). The CDR3 sequence: CATSSKVTRLDTQYF. The CDR3 coding sequence is TGTGCCACCAGTAGTAAGGTTACCCGATTAGATACGCAGTATTTT.

The chain joins TRBV25-1 to TRBJ2-7; 8 bases line up with TRBD1. Germline loops: CDR1 MGHDK, CDR2 SYGVNS. The CDR3 spans 14 residues. V trimming: 7 bases; J trimming: 0 bases; junction bases outside the gene matches: 5. The CDR3 DNA reads TGTGCCAGCACAGGACAGGGAAACTCCTACGAGCAGTACTTC. Encoded protein: CASTGQGNSYEQYF.

This clonotype has a count of ten or more. This sequence joins TRBV18 and TRBJ2-1; D remains ambiguous. CDR3 length: 15 residues. Per the germline V gene, CDR1 is KGHSH and CDR2 is LQKENI. V was trimmed by 0 bases and J by 5 bases, leaving 11 bases between them. In DNA, the CDR3 is TGTGCCAGCTCACCACCGTCTCGAGATAACAATGAGCAGTTCTTC. Its translation is CASSPPSRDNNEQFF.

This clonotype was recorded at least ten times. The genes are TRBV18 and TRBJ2-7, with TRBD2 matching over 10 bases. Unmatched junction bases numbered 8, after V lost 3 bases and J lost 6 bases. In germline, CDR1 is KGHSH, CDR2 LQKENI. The CDR3 is 15 residues long. CDR3 protein: CASSPRGSGGAEQYF. The CDR3 nucleotides are TGTGCCAGCTCACCCCGGGGGAGCGGGGGGGCCGAGCAGTACTTC.

This clonotype was detected ten times or more. The genes are TRBV7-9 and TRBJ2-1; 8 bases match TRBD2. Germline V CDR1 and CDR2: SEHNR, FQNEAQ (reference sequence). Trimming cost V 5 bases and J 4 bases; bases outside gene matches: 28. There are 22 residues in the CDR3. This chain's CDR3 is CASSPPGVGQGISGTRYNEQFF. As DNA, the CDR3 is TGTGCCAGCAGCCCCCCCGGCGTGGGGCAGGGGATAAGCGGGACTAGATACAATGAGCAGTTCTTC.

The chain is built from TRBV10-2 and TRBJ1-5, with 8 bases identical to TRBD1. With V trimmed by 8 bases and J by 9 bases, 9 bases remained unmatched. Germline lookup yields CDR1 WSHSY and CDR2 SAAADI. This CDR3 has 13 amino acids. The CDR3 loop reads CASRTGPRWPQHF. The CDR3 coding sequence is TGCGCCAGCCGGACAGGGCCCCGATGGCCCCAGCATTTT.